This T cell receptor beta chain was found in a study of Ad26.COV2.S vaccination and SARS-CoV-2 variants. Study results and caveats: For non-spike TCRs, breadth in vaccine recipients resembled that in placebo recipients.

Data came from immunoSEQ multiplex PCR; TCRdb stores just in-frame clones and leaves some out. Here the sample spans about 460,000 clones, roughly nine tenths being singletons. Treatment in this sample: over 15 received Ad26.COV2.S at low or high dose, single or two shots; a few received placebo; per-sample allocation not given. Sample collection was performed on day 63 after the first vaccine or placebo injection. Of note for this clone: What it binds is unknown.

J was trimmed by 8 bases and V by 4 bases; bases with no gene match: 3. Germline V lookup: CDR1 LGHDT, CDR2 YNNKEL (reference sequence). The CDR3 totals 14 residues. The sequence was collected from a person aged 18-65 years who received the Ad26.COV2.S COVID-19 vaccine or a placebo. This chain connects TRBV3-1 (or the pseudogene TRBV3-2) to TRBJ2-1; 12 bases are shared with TRBD2. Sequenced here: peripheral blood, sampled in a trial of Ad26.COV2.S vaccine versus placebo. The CDR3 loop is CASSLTSGGDEQFF. DNA of the CDR3: TGTGCCAGCAGCCTGACTAGCGGGGGTGATGAGCAGTTCTTC.